This TCR beta chain was sequenced during a study of blood T cell repertoires in COVID-19. Study at large: The study drew acute and convalescent COVID-19 samples from the United States, Italy and Spain. In each case, the material was cDNA or gDNA derived from T cells, B-cell-depleted T cells, or PBMCs.

Under the authors' procedure: Reference gene primer amplification in the assay estimated nucleated cell counts. Sequenced by immunoSEQ multiplex PCR; TCRdb stores in-frame clones only, minus some. That table supplies the V and J calls and clone size; D and trimming were determined from the DNA. The sample comprises 150,000 to 200,000 clones, roughly nine tenths of which are singletons, and roughly a sixth rests with the top ten. The length of the CDR3 is 15 residues. Germline values: CDR1 SGHTA, CDR2 FQGNSA. V was clipped by 1 base and J by 0 bases, with 9 bases between them. The sample taken for sequencing was peripheral blood. This sequence originates from a man aged 60 to 69 with active or convalescent COVID-19. The rearrangement joins TRBV7-2 to TRBJ1-1; D unresolved. CDR3 DNA sequence: TGTGCCAGCAGCTTAGGCAGGATAATGAACACTGAAGCTTTCTTT. It encodes CASSLGRIMNTEAFF.